The entry that follows covers one TCR beta chain sequence. No antigen is known for it. The CDR3 sequence is 14 residues long. Germline V CDR1 and CDR2: SGDLS, YYNGEE. With V trimmed by 3 bases and J by 2 bases, 4 bases remained unmatched. Naive CD8 cells were CD45RO-negative, positively selected for CCR7, excluding terminally differentiated effector memory CD45RA+ cells. This sample stems from a study of shared clonotypes between healthy human individuals. Study-wide background: Contributing individuals were a couple of females and a few males aged 18 to 49.

Here immunoSEQ multiplex PCR was the method, and the copy in TCRdb shows in-frame clones only, minus some. Altogether fewer than 1 million clones are present, approximately 96% being singletons, with the ten largest covering less than 0.25%. Study conclusions and caveats: The represented genetic and exposure-history diversity was limited by the small number of donors. Naive subsets generally exceeded memory subsets in estimated richness.

This receptor was obtained from a man aged 25 to 45 in good health. Sequencing was performed on naive CD8+ T cells sorted from blood. The genes are TRBV9 and TRBJ1-1, with 7 nucleotides matching TRBD1. In DNA, the CDR3 is TGTGCCAGCAGCGCTGGGACAGCAAACACTGAAGCTTTCTTT. It codes for CASSAGTANTEAFF.